Following are 30 T cell receptor beta chains from one sample sequenced in a study of T-cell memory formation after mild COVID-19. TCRdb reanalysed the 5' RACE reads using MiXCR and keeps one entry per CDR3 protein. The table records about 320,000 distinct CDR3 sequences, 14% of them present only once. The sample was PBMCs or a T cell subset sorted from them (not recorded which). These receptors originate from a man aged 18 to 35 who had mild COVID-19 (a few samples of this study predate the infection). Cell type and time point are not known.

In this sample, this clonotype turned up a few times. The rearrangement links TRBV18 to TRBJ1-1; 7 bases line up with TRBD1. With 6 bases clipped from V and 1 base from J, the junction kept 2 bases outside the gene matches. Germline V gives CDR1 KGHSH, CDR2 LQKENI. The length of the CDR3 is 13 residues. CDR3 in DNA: TGTGCCAGCTCGGGACAGACGAACACTGAAGCTTTCTTT. Translated, it gives CASSGQTNTEAFF. The variable domain in full, completed from reference TRBV18 and TRBJ1-1, reads NAGVMQNPRHLVRRRGQEARLRCSPMKGHSHVYWYRQLPEEGLKFMVYLQKENIIDESGMPKERFSAEFPKEGPSILRIQQVVRGDSAAYFCASSGQTNTEAFFGQGTRLTVV.

This clonotype was picked up a small number of times. The DNA of the CDR3 is TGTGCCATCACAGGGACCCCCTCCACCGGGGAGCTGTTTTTT. The encoded protein is CAITGTPSTGELFF. The chain uses TRBV10-3 and TRBJ2-2; D might be TRBD1 or TRBD2, each matching 5 bases. Germline CDR1 ENHRY, CDR2 SYGVKD. CDR3 size: 14 residues. Between the trimmed V and J ends, which lost 7 bases and 4 bases, there was a span of 13 bases.

This CDR3 reads CASSPGLVGGELFF. For the CDR3, the DNA is TGTGCCAGCAGCCCCGGACTAGTAGGCGGGGAGCTGTTTTTT. V is TRBV3-1 and J is TRBJ2-2; 7 nucleotides match TRBD2. The V and J ends lost 4 bases and 7 bases, in that order; junction bases with no gene match: 6. The V gene's germline CDR1 is LGHDT and CDR2 YNNKEL (reference sequence). CDR3 length: 14 residues. Together with reference TRBV3-1 and TRBJ2-2, the CDR3 gives the full variable domain: DTAVSQTPKYLVTQMGNDKSIKCEQNLGHDTMYWYKQDSKKFLKIMFSYNNKELIINETVPNRFSPKSPDKAHLNLHINSLELGDSAVYFCASSPGLVGGELFFGEGSRLTVL.

This clonotype was observed a few times. This chain connects TRBV4-3 to TRBJ2-2; D call uncertain. This CDR3 region has 18 residues. V was clipped by 0 bases and J by 1 base, with 15 bases between them. The V gene's germline CDR1 is LGHNA and CDR2 YSLEER. The CDR3 sequence: CASSQEVHGPGNTGELFF. CDR3 DNA sequence: TGCGCCAGCAGCCAAGAAGTGCACGGCCCCGGGAACACCGGGGAGCTGTTTTTT.

This chain joins TRBV6-6 and TRBJ1-5; 8 bases are shared with TRBD1. The V and J ends lost 7 bases and 4 bases, in that order; junction bases with no gene match: 6. The germline V gene encodes CDR1 MNHNY and CDR2 SVGAGI (reference sequence). The CDR3 consists of 14 residues. The CDR3 coding sequence is TGTGCCAGCACCAGACAGGGGCGGAATCAGCCCCAGCATTTT. It codes for CASTRQGRNQPQHF.

This chain links TRBV24-1 with TRBJ2-1, with D perhaps being TRBD1 or TRBD2 (7 bases each). This CDR3 comprises 12 residues. Germline loops: CDR1 KGHDR, CDR2 SFDVKD. V dropped 3 bases and J dropped 14 bases, with 13 bases sitting between them. Here the CDR3 reads CATSDVQGGEFF. CDR3 nucleotides: TGTGCCACCAGTGATGTGCAGGGGGGGGAGTTCTTC.

The chain combines TRBV30 with TRBJ1-2; 10 positions match TRBD1. This CDR3 comprises 12 residues. The germline gives CDR1 GTSNPN, CDR2 SVGIG (reference sequence). J was trimmed by 7 bases and V by 4 bases; bases with no gene match: 3. This CDR3 reads CAWMDRGSGYTF. The CDR3, as DNA: TGTGCCTGGATGGACAGGGGGTCTGGCTACACCTTC.

This clonotype showed up just a few times. The J gene is TRBJ2-1, the V gene TRBV11-3, with a weak D call TRBD2 (5 bases). The CDR3 runs 13 residues. The germline V and J ends were trimmed by 5 bases and 10 bases, with 15 bases remaining between them. The germline V gene has CDR1 SGHNT and CDR2 YENEEA. Written as DNA, the CDR3 is TGTGCCAGCAGCGCCCCGGGGAGCCGGGAGCAGTTCTTC. It translates to CASSAPGSREQFF. The full variable domain, rest sourced from reference TRBV11-3 and TRBJ2-1, is EAGVVQSPRYKIIEKKQPVAFWCNPISGHNTLYWYLQNLGQGPELLIRYENEEAVDDSQLPKDRFSAERLKGVDSTLKIQPAELGDSAVYLCASSAPGSREQFFGPGTRLTVL.

This chain uses TRBV4-1 with TRBJ2-5; D unresolved. The CDR3 has 14 amino acids. With 0 bases removed from V and 2 bases from J, the gap between germline ends came to 7 bases. Germline V gene data show CDR1 as MGHRA and CDR2 as YSYEKL. For the CDR3, the DNA is TGCGCCAGCAGCCAAGATGGTCAACAAGAGACCCAGTACTTC. It encodes CASSQDGQQETQYF.

This clonotype appeared a few times. The J gene is TRBJ2-1, the V gene TRBV12-3 or TRBV12-4, with 12 bases lining up with TRBD2. V gave up 4 bases and J gave up 2 bases; unmatched junction bases: 12. There are 19 residues in the CDR3. The CDR3 spells CASSSSRLAGDLTYNEQFF. The CDR3 DNA sequence: TGTGCCAGCAGTTCCTCTCGACTAGCGGGGGACCTAACCTACAATGAGCAGTTCTTC.

This clonotype was seen more than once but under ten times. In DNA, the CDR3 is TGCGCCAGCAGCCAAGAACAGGCGCGGAGAGGGTACACTGAAGCTTTCTTT. This translates into CASSQEQARRGYTEAFF. This chain links TRBV4-3 with TRBJ1-1, with D possibly being TRBD1 (5 bases). With 0 bases removed from V and 3 bases from J, the gap between germline ends came to 17 bases. CDR3 size: 17 residues. Germline V CDR1 and CDR2: LGHNA, YSLEER.

This clonotype was detected only a few times. V and J are TRBV29-1 and TRBJ2-2; TRBD2 aligns across 10 bases. This CDR3 has 15 residues. Trimming took 3 bases from V and 8 from J; bases not matched to a gene: 9. Germline CDR1 and CDR2: SQVTM and ANQGSEA. The CDR3 spells CSVDLASGGVGELFF. For the CDR3, the DNA is TGCAGCGTTGATTTGGCTAGCGGGGGTGTAGGGGAGCTGTTTTTT.

This clonotype came up many times. This chain links TRBV7-8 with TRBJ2-1; no definite D call. CDR1 and CDR2 from the germline V gene are SGHVS and FQNEAQ. V dropped 1 base and J dropped 6 bases, with 10 bases sitting between them. This CDR3 is 14 amino acids long. CDR3 DNA: TGTGCCAGCAGCTTAGAGAGATGGGGCAATGAGCAGTTCTTC. It specifies CASSLERWGNEQFF.

This rearrangement joins TRBV7-6 to TRBJ2-2; D is possibly TRBD1 (6 bases). Per germline, CDR1 SGHVS and CDR2 FNYEAQ. CDR3 length equals 13 residues. V lost 7 bases and J 4 bases, leaving 10 bases between the germline ends. CDR3 DNA: TGTGCCAGCACCCCAGGGGTCACCGGGGAGCTGTTTTTT. As protein: CASTPGVTGELFF.

The chain joins TRBV6-5 to TRBJ1-1; D is possibly TRBD1 (6 bases). CDR3 length: 15 residues. Germline values: CDR1 MNHEY, CDR2 SVGAGI. The germline V and J ends were trimmed by 0 bases and 11 bases, with 19 bases remaining between them. The CDR3 DNA reads TGTGCCAGCAGTTACTCTAATCTGCAGGGGCCGACTGCTTTCTTT. Translated, it gives CASSYSNLQGPTAFF.

V is TRBV4-1 and J is TRBJ2-1; perhaps TRBD1 as D (6 bases). V lost 3 bases, J lost 6 bases, and 9 bases lay in between. CDR1 is MGHRA, CDR2 YSYEKL, per germline. This CDR3 is built from 13 residues. CDR3 region: CASSHPQGNEQFF. CDR3 nucleotides: TGCGCCAGCAGCCACCCACAGGGCAATGAGCAGTTCTTC.

A few counts support this clonotype. The genes are TRBV9 and TRBJ2-3; 7 nucleotides align to TRBD1. Germline V gene sequence: CDR1 SGDLS, CDR2 YYNGEE. V lost 5 bases and J lost 0; bases outside the gene matches: 3. The CDR3 spans 14 residues. CDR3 amino acids: CASRGDRSTDTQYF. As DNA, the CDR3 is TGTGCCAGCAGGGGGGACAGAAGCACAGATACGCAGTATTTT. The whole variable domain, remainder taken from reference TRBV9 and TRBJ2-3, is DSGVTQTPKHLITATGQRVTLRCSPRSGDLSVYWYQQSLDQGLQFLIQYYNGEERAKGNILERFSAQQFPDLHSELNLSSLELGDSALYFCASRGDRSTDTQYFGPGTRLTVL.

This clonotype was seen more than once but under ten times. The rearrangement uses TRBV11-1 and TRBJ1-1; maybe TRBD1 (5 bases). The CDR3 runs to 14 residues. Germline V gives CDR1 SGHAT, CDR2 FQDESV (reference sequence). V was clipped by 5 bases and J by 3 bases, with 13 bases between them. The CDR3: CASSRSRDYTEAFF. The CDR3 nucleotides are TGTGCCAGCAGCCGCTCCAGGGACTACACTGAAGCTTTCTTT.

This clonotype was observed a handful of times. J is TRBJ1-2 and V is TRBV12-3 or TRBV12-4, with D uncertain. CDR3 size: 13 residues. V was cut by 3 bases and J by 4 bases, with 9 bases left in between. The DNA of the CDR3 is TGTGCCAGCAGTTTCCCAGACACCTATGGCTACACCTTC. It yields the protein CASSFPDTYGYTF.

The V gene is TRBV7-2, the J gene TRBJ1-5, with D unresolved. This CDR3 contains 17 residues. Germline CDR1 reads SGHTA; CDR2 reads FQGNSA. The V and J ends lost 1 base and 0 bases respectively, with 13 bases between them. The CDR3: CASSLVPVGYSNQPQHF. CDR3 bases: TGTGCCAGCAGCTTAGTTCCGGTCGGATATAGCAATCAGCCCCAGCATTTT.

This clonotype was observed a few times. V usage is TRBV4-2 and J usage is TRBJ2-2; 7 bases map to TRBD2. Trimming removed 6 bases from V and 4 bases from J; junction bases left unmatched: 11. The CDR3 contains 16 residues. Looked up from germline, CDR1 is LGHNA and CDR2 is YNFKEQ. CDR3 sequence reads: CASRSPQTGGTGELFF. The CDR3 nucleotides read TGTGCCAGCAGATCCCCCCAGACGGGAGGCACCGGGGAGCTGTTTTTT.

J is TRBJ2-5 and V is TRBV7-2; a weak D match, TRBD1 (6 bases). The V gene's germline CDR1 is SGHTA and CDR2 FQGNSA. Trimming removed 5 bases at V and 5 bases at J, with 12 bases between. CDR3 length: 13 residues. The CDR3 region has the DNA TGTGCCAGCAGCGCTGGGGGCAGGGAGACCCAGTACTTC. This translates into CASSAGGRETQYF. Full variable domain (rest looked up from reference TRBV7-2 and TRBJ2-5): GAGVSQSPSNKVTEKGKDVELRCDPISGHTALYWYRQSLGQGLEFLIYFQGNSAPDKSGLPSDRFSAERTGGSVSTLTIQRTQQEDSAVYLCASSAGGRETQYFGPGTRLLVL.

This clonotype was observed a few times. The gene calls are TRBV12-3 or TRBV12-4 and TRBJ2-7; tentatively, D is TRBD1 (5 bases). Trimming took off 10 bases at V and 3 bases at J, with 16 bases between the two ends. This CDR3 contains 13 residues. The CDR3 is CAIRQGTNYEQYV. The CDR3 DNA follows: TGTGCCATCCGTCAGGGTACGAACTACGAGCAGTACGTC.

The chain joins TRBV4-1 to TRBJ2-4; D call uncertain. With 4 bases removed from V and 0 bases from J, the gap between germline ends came to 13 bases. This CDR3 spans 16 amino acids. Germline V CDR1 and CDR2: MGHRA, YSYEKL. CDR3 loop: CASSPLENLAKNIQYF. Here the CDR3 DNA reads TGCGCCAGCAGCCCCTTGGAAAACCTAGCCAAAAACATTCAGTACTTC.

This clonotype was observed a few times. This chain links TRBV5-1 with TRBJ2-3; 10 nucleotides align to TRBD1. V was clipped by 3 bases and J by 3 bases; unmatched bases: 4. The CDR3 consists of 15 residues. Looked up from germline, CDR1 is SGHRS and CDR2 is YFSETQ. CDR3 nucleotide sequence: TGCGCCAGCAGCTCGATGGGACAGGGGACAGATACGCAGTATTTT. It yields the protein CASSSMGQGTDTQYF.

Ten or more counts support this clonotype. J is TRBJ1-1 and V is TRBV18; TRBD1 matches 7 bases. Looked up from germline, CDR1 is KGHSH and CDR2 is LQKENI. J gave up 1 base and V 6 bases, and 2 bases lay outside the gene matches. The CDR3 has 13 residues. As DNA, the CDR3 is TGTGCCAGCTCGGGACAGTCGAACACTGAAGCTTTCTTT. The encoded protein is CASSGQSNTEAFF.

Only a few counts were recorded for this clonotype. This rearrangement joins TRBV6-5 to TRBJ2-3; no definite D call. The CDR3 has 13 residues. The V and J ends lost 7 bases and 6 bases respectively, with 14 bases between them. Germline V gives CDR1 MNHEY, CDR2 SVGAGI. CDR3 protein: CASIGSSVDTQYF. The CDR3 DNA follows: TGTGCCAGCATCGGAAGTTCGGTTGATACGCAGTATTTT.

V gene TRBV5-1 combines with J gene TRBJ1-1; D uncertain. Trimming left V 0 bases short and J 4 bases short, with 10 bases between. The germline gives CDR1 SGHRS, CDR2 YFSETQ. CDR3 length: 14 residues. For the CDR3, the DNA is TGCGCCAGCAGCTTGGCCCTTGGATCCACTGAAGCTTTCTTT. Amino acid sequence: CASSLALGSTEAFF.

The CDR3 DNA sequence: TGTGCCAGCAGCCCGGCCGGACAGGGCCAAGAGACCCAGTACTTC. This gives the protein CASSPAGQGQETQYF. The rearrangement uses TRBV5-8 and TRBJ2-5; 8 bases match TRBD1. Germline trimming cut 4 bases from V and 1 base from J; bases unmatched to any gene: 6. CDR3 length: 15 amino acids. Germline V gives CDR1 SGHTS, CDR2 YDEGEE.

At least ten counts were recorded for this clonotype. V and J are TRBV19 and TRBJ1-1, with D possibly being TRBD1 (5 bases). The CDR3 runs to 12 residues. CDR1 and CDR2 from the germline V gene are LNHDA and SQIVND (reference sequence). Trimming removed 5 bases from V and 6 bases from J, with 10 bases in between. The CDR3 DNA is TGTGCCAGTAGTTTAGGGGTGGCTGAAGCTTTCTTT. It translates to CASSLGVAEAFF.